The 28 T cell receptor beta chains below all came from one sample that was sequenced in a study of T cell responses to AZD1222 COVID-19 vaccine. The protocol was immunoSEQ multiplex PCR, while the TCRdb copy is restricted to in-frame clones and leaves out a portion. The sample lists 120,000 to 150,000 clones, around 84% occurring once. The material was peripheral blood, obtained 28 days after the second AZD1222 dose. The receptors originated from an adult who received the AZD1222 COVID-19 vaccine.

The chain links TRBV6-5 to TRBJ1-2, with D maybe TRBD1 (5 bases). Germline CDR1 reads MNHEY; CDR2 reads SVGAGI. This CDR3 spans 14 amino acids. Trimming pared 5 bases from V and 6 bases from J, leaving 16 bases between. The CDR3 here is CASSLLWGKDGYTF. CDR3 in DNA: TGTGCCAGCAGTCTCCTTTGGGGGAAGGATGGCTACACCTTC.

The V and J genes are TRBV20-1 and TRBJ1-5, with no clear D. Deletions cut 3 bases from V and 7 bases from J, with 13 bases between. This CDR3 has 13 amino acids. Looked up from germline, CDR1 is DFQATT and CDR2 is SNEGSKA (reference sequence). CDR3 sequence reads: CSASTPEEQPQHF. CDR3 nucleotide sequence: TGCAGTGCTAGTACCCCTGAGGAGCAGCCCCAGCATTTT.

This chain uses TRBV19 with TRBJ2-3; D gene uncertain. With 4 bases removed from V and 5 bases from J, the gap between germline ends came to 13 bases. In germline, CDR1 is LNHDA, CDR2 SQIVND (reference sequence). This CDR3 contains 14 residues. For the CDR3, the DNA is TGTGCCAGTAGTACCCCATCTGTTGAAGATACGCAGTATTTT. Residues: CASSTPSVEDTQYF. Looking up the rest from reference TRBV19 and TRBJ2-3 gives the full variable domain: DGGITQSPKYLFRKEGQNVTLSCEQNLNHDAMYWYRQDPGQGLRLIYYSQIVNDFQKGDIAEGYSVSREKKESFPLTVTSAQKNPTAFYLCASSTPSVEDTQYFGPGTRLTVL.

V gene TRBV6-5 combines with J gene TRBJ1-2, with D possibly TRBD1 on 5 matching bases. Germline CDR1 and CDR2: MNHEY and SVGAGI. This CDR3 has 13 amino acids. Trimming shortened V by 6 bases and J by 5 bases, and 13 bases separated the two germline ends. Written as DNA, the CDR3 is TGTGCCAGCAGGGGGACGGATGTTTATGGCTACACCTTC. It encodes CASRGTDVYGYTF.

The V call is TRBV5-1, the J call TRBJ1-1, with D possibly TRBD1 on 6 matching bases. Trimming shortened V by 4 bases and J by 2 bases, and 15 bases separated the two germline ends. The CDR3 covers 15 residues. From germline, CDR1 is SGHRS and CDR2 YFSETQ. Here the CDR3 reads CASSEGGHLNTEAFF. CDR3 nucleotide sequence: TGCGCCAGCAGCGAAGGGGGGCACCTAAACACTGAAGCTTTCTTT.

V and J are TRBV11-2 and TRBJ1-1; D not certain. The CDR3 is made up of 11 amino acids. V was pared by 3 bases and J by 10 bases, with 9 bases between. Germline V lookup: CDR1 SGHAT, CDR2 FQNNGV. The CDR3 bases are TGTGCCAGCAGCTTTGGGTGGTTAGCTTTCTTT. It codes for CASSFGWLAFF.

The genes are TRBV2 and TRBJ2-1; perhaps TRBD1 as D (6 bases). CDR1 and CDR2 (germline): SNHLY, FYNNEI. CDR3 length: 15 amino acids. Trimming removed 4 bases from V and 5 bases from J, with 15 bases in between. The chain's CDR3 is CASSGGHQAHNEQFF. CDR3 bases: TGTGCCAGCAGTGGGGGACACCAGGCACACAATGAGCAGTTCTTC.

This chain uses TRBV18 with TRBJ1-2, with TRBD1 as a possible D gene (6 bases). The germline V gene encodes CDR1 KGHSH and CDR2 LQKENI. Trimming cost V 5 bases and J 3 bases, with 16 bases left between them. The CDR3 sequence is 15 residues long. CDR3 in DNA: TGTGCCAGCTCAGGGTCAAGCAGGGGTGACTATGGCTACACCTTC. Its protein product is CASSGSSRGDYGYTF.

This clone has a single count. The J gene is TRBJ1-1, the V gene TRBV19; D not certain. CDR3 length equals 15 residues. The V end lost 7 bases, the J end lost 1 base, and 16 bases lay between the germline ends. CDR1 and CDR2 (germline): LNHDA, SQIVND (reference sequence). This CDR3 is CASNWGFRQNTEAFF. CDR3 in DNA: TGTGCCAGTAATTGGGGTTTCAGACAGAACACTGAAGCTTTCTTT.

This sequence joins TRBV5-1 and TRBJ1-1; 10 bases are shared with TRBD1. Germline-derived CDR1 and CDR2 are SGHRS and YFSETQ. V shed 1 base, J shed 5 bases, and the junction held 8 bases outside the gene matches. CDR3 size: 16 residues. The CDR3 region has the DNA TGCGCCAGCAGCTTGATGGGACAGGGGATAGGGACTGAAGCTTTCTTT. This sequence encodes CASSLMGQGIGTEAFF.

V is TRBV7-6 and J is TRBJ1-1, with a tentative D call TRBD1 (6 bases). Trimming pared 6 bases from V and 0 bases from J, leaving 17 bases between. The CDR3 sequence is 16 residues long. Germline values: CDR1 SGHVS, CDR2 FNYEAQ. CDR3 DNA: TGTGCCAGCAGTCCCTTCTGGGGACAAATGAACACTGAAGCTTTCTTT. This encodes CASSPFWGQMNTEAFF.

This chain links TRBV11-2 with TRBJ2-2, with 9 bases lining up with TRBD2. The CDR3 covers 13 residues. Germline loops: CDR1 SGHAT, CDR2 FQNNGV. Unmatched junction bases numbered 3, after V lost 5 bases and J lost 8 bases. DNA of the CDR3: TGTGCCAGCAGCGTAACTAGCGGGGGGGAGCTGTTTTTT. Translated: CASSVTSGGELFF.

This chain connects TRBV28 to TRBJ2-3; TRBD1 agrees at 8 bases. The ends lost 7 bases at V and 0 bases at J; junction bases unmatched: 3. Germline CDR1 is MDHEN and CDR2 is SYDVKM. The CDR3 length is 14 residues. For the CDR3, the DNA is TGTGCCAGCAATGGACAGGGTAGCACAGATACGCAGTATTTT. Translation: CASNGQGSTDTQYF. The complete variable domain, with remaining parts taken from reference TRBV28 and TRBJ2-3, reads DVKVTQSSRYLVKRTGEKVFLECVQDMDHENMFWYRQDPGLGLRLIYFSYDVKMKEKGDIPEGYSVSREKKERFSLILESASTNQTSMYLCASNGQGSTDTQYFGPGTRLTVL.

The CDR3 sequence: CASAGGRTDTDTQYF. The CDR3, as DNA: TGTGCCAGCGCGGGGGGCCGTACCGACACAGATACGCAGTATTTT. The V call is TRBV9, the J call TRBJ2-3, with TRBD2 identical over 8 bases. The length of the CDR3 is 15 residues. J was trimmed by 2 bases and V by 7 bases; bases with no gene match: 9. Per the germline V gene, CDR1 is SGDLS and CDR2 is YYNGEE.

The V gene is TRBV28, the J gene TRBJ2-7, with 8 bases that match TRBD2. Trimming removed 4 bases from V and 3 bases from J; junction bases left unmatched: 5. This CDR3 has 14 amino acids. Germline V gene lookup returns CDR1 MDHEN and CDR2 SYDVKM. The CDR3 loop is CASSSAGGDYEQYF. The CDR3 DNA reads TGTGCCAGCAGTTCCGCGGGGGGAGACTACGAGCAGTACTTC.

This clone was observed a single time. The rearrangement uses TRBV24-1 and TRBJ2-1; possibly TRBD2 for D (5 bases). Germline lookup yields CDR1 KGHDR and CDR2 SFDVKD. The V end was cut by 5 bases, the J end by 2 bases, with 12 bases between. The CDR3 extends over 15 amino acids. In DNA, the CDR3 is TGTGCCACCAGTGCTCCGATCGGGGCCTACAATGAGCAGTTCTTC. It yields the protein CATSAPIGAYNEQFF.

The gene calls are TRBV6-5 and TRBJ2-2, with D perhaps TRBD1 or TRBD2 (5 bases each). Germline CDR1 MNHEY, CDR2 SVGAGI. V was pared by 6 bases and J by 7 bases, with 12 bases between. The CDR3 is made up of 13 amino acids. The CDR3 sequence: CASSQGPGGELFF. CDR3 in DNA: TGTGCCAGCAGCCAGGGACCGGGCGGGGAGCTGTTTTTT.

V is TRBV2 and J is TRBJ2-1; D may be TRBD2 (5 bases). With 7 bases removed from V and 4 bases from J, the gap between germline ends came to 11 bases. This CDR3 contains 13 residues. Germline CDR1 and CDR2: SNHLY and FYNNEI. CDR3 sequence: CASKGVGYNEQFF. CDR3 sequence (DNA): TGTGCCAGCAAGGGAGTCGGGTACAATGAGCAGTTCTTC.

V is TRBV6-1 and J is TRBJ1-5; D is ambiguous. The CDR3 extends over 13 amino acids. Germline V gene sequence: CDR1 MNHNS, CDR2 SASEGT. Trimming shortened V by 1 base and J by 5 bases, and 6 bases separated the two germline ends. The CDR3 sequence: CASSEGPDQPQHF. CDR3 DNA sequence: TGTGCCAGCAGTGAAGGCCCCGATCAGCCCCAGCATTTT.

The V gene is TRBV6-5, the J gene TRBJ2-3; 12 bases are a match to TRBD2. The germline V gene has CDR1 MNHEY and CDR2 SVGAGI. Unmatched junction bases numbered 2, after V lost 5 bases and J lost 5 bases. The CDR3 covers 14 residues. The CDR3 nucleotides read TGTGCCAGCAGTAAGGGACTAGCGGGAGATACGCAGTATTTT. This gives the protein CASSKGLAGDTQYF.

The chain uses TRBV29-1 and TRBJ2-3; the D gene is possibly TRBD2 (5 bases). The V and J ends lost 3 bases and 6 bases respectively, with 10 bases between them. The CDR3 length is 12 residues. Germline CDR1 and CDR2: SQVTM and ANQGSEA. The CDR3 region has the DNA TGCAGCGTTGAGGAGGCGAGGGATACGCAGTATTTT. Its protein is CSVEEARDTQYF.

The J gene is TRBJ1-1, the V gene TRBV19; maybe TRBD1 (5 bases). This CDR3 has 13 residues. Germline values: CDR1 LNHDA, CDR2 SQIVND (reference sequence). Trimming left V 5 bases short and J 1 base short, with 8 bases between. CDR3 sequence (DNA): TGTGCCAGTAGTGACAGAGCGAACACTGAAGCTTTCTTT. It specifies CASSDRANTEAFF.

The V call is TRBV2, the J call TRBJ1-1, with unresolved D. Germline V gene data show CDR1 as SNHLY and CDR2 as FYNNEI. The CDR3 loop spans 13 amino acids. Trimming took off 5 bases at V and 1 base at J, with 8 bases between the two ends. The CDR3 is CASSLNRNTEAFF. In DNA, the CDR3 is TGTGCCAGCAGTCTAAACAGGAACACTGAAGCTTTCTTT.

This chain links TRBV18 with TRBJ1-1; perhaps TRBD1 as D (5 bases). CDR3 length equals 13 residues. Germline CDR1 and CDR2: KGHSH and LQKENI. The ends were cut back, 4 bases at V and 5 bases at J, with 11 bases in the middle. The DNA of the CDR3 is TGTGCCAGCTCACAGGGGACGGCAACTGAAGCTTTCTTT. Protein sequence: CASSQGTATEAFF.

J is TRBJ1-3 and V is TRBV28, with D unresolved. This CDR3 is 16 amino acids long. V lost 1 base, J lost 0 bases, and 10 bases lay in between. Germline CDR1 MDHEN, CDR2 SYDVKM. This CDR3 reads CASSLLPLSSGNTIYF. The CDR3 DNA sequence: TGTGCCAGCAGTTTATTACCGCTAAGCTCTGGAAACACCATATATTTT.

The genes are TRBV10-2 and TRBJ2-7; 7 bases align to TRBD2. V trimming: 9 bases; J trimming: 0 bases; junction bases outside the gene matches: 8. CDR1 WSHSY and CDR2 SAAADI come from the germline V gene. This CDR3 spans 14 amino acids. CDR3 bases: TGCGCCAGTTCACTAGCGCAGAGCTCCTACGAGCAGTACTTC. This codes for CASSLAQSSYEQYF.

The CDR3 loop reads CASSRGDYNTDTQYF. The CDR3 bases are TGTGCCAGCAGCCGCGGGGACTACAACACAGATACGCAGTATTTT. This chain joins TRBV3-1 (or the pseudogene TRBV3-2) and TRBJ2-3, with 7 bases fitting TRBD2. The V and J ends lost 4 bases and 2 bases, in that order; junction bases with no gene match: 6. Germline lookup yields CDR1 LGHDT and CDR2 YNNKEL (reference sequence). CDR3 length equals 15 residues.

In this sample, this clone turned up many times. The V and J genes are TRBV9 and TRBJ2-7; unclear D gene. Looked up from germline, CDR1 is SGDLS and CDR2 is YYNGEE. V was trimmed by 3 bases and J by 5 bases, leaving 12 bases between them. The CDR3 is made up of 13 amino acids. The DNA of the CDR3 is TGTGCCAGCAGCGAAGGACCAGCGAACGAGCAGTACTTC. Protein product: CASSEGPANEQYF.